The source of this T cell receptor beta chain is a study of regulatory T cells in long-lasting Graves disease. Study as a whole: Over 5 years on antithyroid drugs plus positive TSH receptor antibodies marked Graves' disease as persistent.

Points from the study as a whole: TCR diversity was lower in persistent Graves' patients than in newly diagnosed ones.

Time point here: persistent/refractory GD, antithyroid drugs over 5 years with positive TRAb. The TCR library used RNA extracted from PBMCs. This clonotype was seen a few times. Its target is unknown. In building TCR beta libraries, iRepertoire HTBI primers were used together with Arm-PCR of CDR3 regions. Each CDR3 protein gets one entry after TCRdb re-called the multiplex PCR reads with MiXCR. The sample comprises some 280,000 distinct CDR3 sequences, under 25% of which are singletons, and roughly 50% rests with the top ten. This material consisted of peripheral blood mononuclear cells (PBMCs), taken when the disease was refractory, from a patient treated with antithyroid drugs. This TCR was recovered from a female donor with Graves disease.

The CDR3 DNA is TGTGCCAGCAGCGTGCGGGCCAAGGGTGGCTACACCTTC. This encodes CASSVRAKGGYTF. The chain carries TRBV9 and TRBJ1-2; D remains ambiguous. From germline, CDR1 is SGDLS and CDR2 YYNGEE. With 2 bases removed from V and 7 bases from J, the gap between germline ends came to 12 bases. The CDR3 covers 13 residues.